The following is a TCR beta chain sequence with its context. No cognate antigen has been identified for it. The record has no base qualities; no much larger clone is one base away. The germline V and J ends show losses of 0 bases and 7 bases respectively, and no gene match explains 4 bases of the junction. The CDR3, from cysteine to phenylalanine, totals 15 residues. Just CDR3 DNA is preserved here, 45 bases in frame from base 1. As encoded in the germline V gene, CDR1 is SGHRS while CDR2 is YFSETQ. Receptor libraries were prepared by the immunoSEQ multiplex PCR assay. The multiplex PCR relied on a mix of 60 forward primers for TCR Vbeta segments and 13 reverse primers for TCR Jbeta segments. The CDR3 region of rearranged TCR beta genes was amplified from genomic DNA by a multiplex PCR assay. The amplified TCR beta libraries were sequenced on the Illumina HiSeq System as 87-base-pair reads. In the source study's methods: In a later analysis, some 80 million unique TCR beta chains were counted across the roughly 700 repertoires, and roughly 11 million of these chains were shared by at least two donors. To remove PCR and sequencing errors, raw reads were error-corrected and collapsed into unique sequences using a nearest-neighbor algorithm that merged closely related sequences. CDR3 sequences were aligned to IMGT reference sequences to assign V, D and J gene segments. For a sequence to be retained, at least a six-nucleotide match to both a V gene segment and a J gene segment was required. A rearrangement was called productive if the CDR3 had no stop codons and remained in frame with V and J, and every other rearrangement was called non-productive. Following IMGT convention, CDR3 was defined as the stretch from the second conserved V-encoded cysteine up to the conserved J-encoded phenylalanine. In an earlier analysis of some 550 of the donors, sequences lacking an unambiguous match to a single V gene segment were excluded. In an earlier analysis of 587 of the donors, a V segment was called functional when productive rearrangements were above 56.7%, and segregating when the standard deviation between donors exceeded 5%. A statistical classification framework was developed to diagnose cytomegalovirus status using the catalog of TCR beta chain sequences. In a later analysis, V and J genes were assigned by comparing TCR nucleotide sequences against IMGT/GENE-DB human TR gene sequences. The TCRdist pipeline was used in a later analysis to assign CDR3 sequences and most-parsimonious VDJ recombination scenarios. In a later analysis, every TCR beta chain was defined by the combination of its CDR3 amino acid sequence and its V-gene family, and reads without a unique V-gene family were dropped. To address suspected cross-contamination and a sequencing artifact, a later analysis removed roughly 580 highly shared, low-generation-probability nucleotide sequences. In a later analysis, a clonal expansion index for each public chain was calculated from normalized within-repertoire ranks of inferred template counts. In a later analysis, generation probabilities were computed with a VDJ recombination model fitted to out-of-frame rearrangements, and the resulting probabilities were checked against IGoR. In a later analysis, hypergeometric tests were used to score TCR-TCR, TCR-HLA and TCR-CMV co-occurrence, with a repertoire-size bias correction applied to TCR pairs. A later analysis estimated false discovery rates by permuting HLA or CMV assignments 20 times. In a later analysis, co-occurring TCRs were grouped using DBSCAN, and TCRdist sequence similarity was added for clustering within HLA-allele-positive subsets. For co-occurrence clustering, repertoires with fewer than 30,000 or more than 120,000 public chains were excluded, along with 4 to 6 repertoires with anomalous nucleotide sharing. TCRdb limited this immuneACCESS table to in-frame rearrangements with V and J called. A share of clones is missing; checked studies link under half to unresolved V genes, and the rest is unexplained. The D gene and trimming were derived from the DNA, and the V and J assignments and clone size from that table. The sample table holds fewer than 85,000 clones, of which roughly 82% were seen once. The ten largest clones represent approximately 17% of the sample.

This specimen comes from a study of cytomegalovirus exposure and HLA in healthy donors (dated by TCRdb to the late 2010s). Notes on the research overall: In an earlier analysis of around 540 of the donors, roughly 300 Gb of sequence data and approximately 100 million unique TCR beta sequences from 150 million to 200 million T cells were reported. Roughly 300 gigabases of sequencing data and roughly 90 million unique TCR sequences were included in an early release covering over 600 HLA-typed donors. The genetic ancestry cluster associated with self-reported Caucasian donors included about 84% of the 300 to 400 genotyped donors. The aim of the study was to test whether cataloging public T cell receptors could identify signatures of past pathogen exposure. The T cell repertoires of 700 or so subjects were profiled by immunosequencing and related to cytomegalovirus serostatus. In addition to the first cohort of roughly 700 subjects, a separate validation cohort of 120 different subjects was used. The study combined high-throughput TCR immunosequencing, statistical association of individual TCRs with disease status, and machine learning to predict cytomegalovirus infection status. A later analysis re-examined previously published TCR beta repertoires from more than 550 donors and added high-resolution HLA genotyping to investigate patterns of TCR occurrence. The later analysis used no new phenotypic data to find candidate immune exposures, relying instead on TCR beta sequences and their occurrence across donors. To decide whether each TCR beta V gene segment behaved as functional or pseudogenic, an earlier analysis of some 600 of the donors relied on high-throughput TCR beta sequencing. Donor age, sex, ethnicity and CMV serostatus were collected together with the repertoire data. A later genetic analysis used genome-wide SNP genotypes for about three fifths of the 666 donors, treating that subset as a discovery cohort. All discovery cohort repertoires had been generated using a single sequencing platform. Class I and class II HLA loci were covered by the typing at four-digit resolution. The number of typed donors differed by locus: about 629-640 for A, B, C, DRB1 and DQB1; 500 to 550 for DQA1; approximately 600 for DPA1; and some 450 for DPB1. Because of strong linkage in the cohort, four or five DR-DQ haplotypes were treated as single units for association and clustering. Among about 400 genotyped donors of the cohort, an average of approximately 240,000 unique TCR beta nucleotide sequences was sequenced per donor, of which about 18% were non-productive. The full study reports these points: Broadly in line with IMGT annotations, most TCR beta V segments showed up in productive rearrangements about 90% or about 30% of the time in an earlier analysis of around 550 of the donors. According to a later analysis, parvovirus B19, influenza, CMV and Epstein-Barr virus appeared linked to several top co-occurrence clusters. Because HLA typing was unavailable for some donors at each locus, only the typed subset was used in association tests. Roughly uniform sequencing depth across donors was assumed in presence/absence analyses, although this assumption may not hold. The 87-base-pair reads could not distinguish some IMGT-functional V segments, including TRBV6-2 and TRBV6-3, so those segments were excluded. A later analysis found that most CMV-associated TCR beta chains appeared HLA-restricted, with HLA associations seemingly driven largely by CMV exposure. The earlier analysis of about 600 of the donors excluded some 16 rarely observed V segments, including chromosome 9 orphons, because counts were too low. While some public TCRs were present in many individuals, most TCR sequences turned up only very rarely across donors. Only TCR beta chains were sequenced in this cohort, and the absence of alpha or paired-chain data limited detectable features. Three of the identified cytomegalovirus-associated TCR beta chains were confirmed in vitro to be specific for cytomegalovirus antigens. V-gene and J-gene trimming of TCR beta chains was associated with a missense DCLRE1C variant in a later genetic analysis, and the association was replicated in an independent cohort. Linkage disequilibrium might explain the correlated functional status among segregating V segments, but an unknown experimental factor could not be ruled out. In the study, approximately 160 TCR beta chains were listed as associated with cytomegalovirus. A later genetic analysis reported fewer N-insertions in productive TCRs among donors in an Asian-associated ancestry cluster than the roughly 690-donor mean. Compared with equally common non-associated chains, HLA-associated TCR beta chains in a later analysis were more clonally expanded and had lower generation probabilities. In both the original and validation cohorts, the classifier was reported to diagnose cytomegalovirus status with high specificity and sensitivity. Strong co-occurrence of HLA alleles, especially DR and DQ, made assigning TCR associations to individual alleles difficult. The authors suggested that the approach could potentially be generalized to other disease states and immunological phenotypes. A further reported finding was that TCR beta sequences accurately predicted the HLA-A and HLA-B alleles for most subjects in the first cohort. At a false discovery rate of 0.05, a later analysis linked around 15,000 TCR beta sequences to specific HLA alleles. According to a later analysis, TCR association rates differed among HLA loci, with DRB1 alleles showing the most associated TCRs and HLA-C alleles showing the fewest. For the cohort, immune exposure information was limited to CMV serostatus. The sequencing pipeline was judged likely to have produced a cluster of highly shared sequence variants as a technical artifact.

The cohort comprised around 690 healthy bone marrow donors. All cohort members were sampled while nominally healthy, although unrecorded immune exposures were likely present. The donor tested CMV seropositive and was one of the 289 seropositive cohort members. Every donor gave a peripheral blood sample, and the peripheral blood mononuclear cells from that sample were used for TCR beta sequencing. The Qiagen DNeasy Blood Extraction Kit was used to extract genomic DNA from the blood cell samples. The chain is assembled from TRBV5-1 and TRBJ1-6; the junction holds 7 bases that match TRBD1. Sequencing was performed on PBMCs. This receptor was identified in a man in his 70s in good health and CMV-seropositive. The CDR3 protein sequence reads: CASSLVGGANSPLHF. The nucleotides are TGCGCCAGCAGCTTGGTAGGGGGCGCAAATTCACCCCTCCACTTT.